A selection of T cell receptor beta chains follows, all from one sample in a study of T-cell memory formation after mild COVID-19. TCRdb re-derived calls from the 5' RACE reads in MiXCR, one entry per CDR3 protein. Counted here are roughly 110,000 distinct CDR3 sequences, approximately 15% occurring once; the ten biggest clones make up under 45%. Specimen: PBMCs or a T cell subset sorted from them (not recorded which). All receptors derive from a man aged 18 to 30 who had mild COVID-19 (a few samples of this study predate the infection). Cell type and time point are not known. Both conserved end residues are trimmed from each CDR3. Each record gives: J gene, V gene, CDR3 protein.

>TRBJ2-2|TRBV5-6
ASSLATGNTGELF
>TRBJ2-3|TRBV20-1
SARADWGTVVTDTQY
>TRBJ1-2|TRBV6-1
ASRVSYGYT
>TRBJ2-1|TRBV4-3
ASSQEGGGFYNEQF
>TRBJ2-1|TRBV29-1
SVESGDGSNEQF
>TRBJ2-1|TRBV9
ASSPGDLPTFEQF
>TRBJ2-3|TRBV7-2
ASSLADGGTQY
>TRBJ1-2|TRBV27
ASSWEGYT
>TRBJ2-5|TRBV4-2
ASSTQGAQGAETQY
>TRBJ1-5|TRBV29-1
SASGQGDGPQH
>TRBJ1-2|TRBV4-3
ASSQDPGRGFHGYT
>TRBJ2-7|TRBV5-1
ASSLDLSYEQY
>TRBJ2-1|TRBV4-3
ASSQGRASNEQF
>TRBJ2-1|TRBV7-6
ASSLAPTSGNEQF
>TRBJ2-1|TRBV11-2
ASSLASINEQF
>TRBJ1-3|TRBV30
AWSQAAGNTIY
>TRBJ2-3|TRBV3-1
ASSRVTSGGHSTDTQY
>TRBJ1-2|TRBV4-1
ASSRGVYGYT
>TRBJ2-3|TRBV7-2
ASSSSWEDSSTDTQY
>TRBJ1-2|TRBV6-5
ASSPLPGLGYT